Listed here is a single TCR beta chain. The data were taken from a study of Ad26.COV2.S vaccination and SARS-CoV-2 variants. Study-wide background: It was the COV1001 Ad26.COV2.S trial arm that included the donor.

This CDR3 contains 15 residues. Between the trimmed V and J ends, which lost 2 bases and 0 bases, there was a span of 10 bases. From germline, CDR1 is MNHEY and CDR2 SVGEGT. Treatment reported: some 20 received Ad26.COV2.S at low or high dose, single or two shots; 5 received placebo; per-sample allocation not given. All samples were drawn on day 63, counting from the first vaccine or placebo injection. The assay was immunoSEQ multiplex PCR, and TCRdb's table has in-frame clones only and misses some. Seen here are about half a million clones, roughly 87% observed once, and the top ten hold about 1.7%.

The chain joins TRBV6-2 or TRBV6-3 to TRBJ1-2; no firm D call. Here the sequenced sample was peripheral blood, taken in a trial of Ad26.COV2.S vaccine versus placebo. The source is a person aged 18 to 59 who received the Ad26.COV2.S COVID-19 vaccine or a placebo. CDR3 protein: CASSYSWEANYGYTF. The DNA of the CDR3 is TGTGCCAGCAGTTACAGCTGGGAAGCTAACTATGGCTACACCTTC.